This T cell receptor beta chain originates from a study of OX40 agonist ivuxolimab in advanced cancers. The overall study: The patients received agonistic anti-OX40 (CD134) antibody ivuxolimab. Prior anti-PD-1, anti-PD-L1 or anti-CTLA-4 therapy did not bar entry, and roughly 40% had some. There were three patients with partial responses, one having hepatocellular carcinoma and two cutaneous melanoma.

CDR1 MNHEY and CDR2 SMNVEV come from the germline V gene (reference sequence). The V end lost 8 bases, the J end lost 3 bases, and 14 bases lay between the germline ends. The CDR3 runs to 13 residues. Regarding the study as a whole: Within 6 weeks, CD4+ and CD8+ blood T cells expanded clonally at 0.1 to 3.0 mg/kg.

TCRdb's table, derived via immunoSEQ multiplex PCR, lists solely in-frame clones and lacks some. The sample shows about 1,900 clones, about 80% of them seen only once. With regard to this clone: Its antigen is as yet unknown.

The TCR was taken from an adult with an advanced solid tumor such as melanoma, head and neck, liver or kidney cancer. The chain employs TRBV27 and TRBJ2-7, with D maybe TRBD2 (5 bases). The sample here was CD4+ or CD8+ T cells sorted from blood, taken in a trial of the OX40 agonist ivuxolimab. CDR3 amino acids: CASAFEGDYEQYF. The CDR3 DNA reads TGTGCCAGCGCCTTTGAGGGAGACTACGAGCAGTACTTC.